These T cell receptor beta chains were read from a single sample in a study of T cells in Graves' hyperthyroidism and ophthalmopathy. TCRdb re-analysed the multiplex PCR reads in MiXCR, keeping a single row per CDR3 protein. The table lists 500,000 to 800,000 distinct CDR3 sequences, about 45% of them singletons. The sequenced material came from peripheral blood or thyroid tissue (not recorded which). These TCRs come from an adult man with Graves' disease, either hyperthyroidism or ophthalmopathy (not recorded which). CDR3s include the opening cysteine and the closing phenylalanine or tryptophan. Each record gives: clone size, J gene, CDR3 length, D gene, V gene, CDR3 protein, CDR3 DNA. D genes are given only for firm matches. A row's size may be missing; if present it is once, few, many or a size class.

. TRBJ1-6 14 . TRBV10-3 CAISESGSSSPLHF TGTGCCATCAGTGAGTCAGGTTCGAGTTCACCCCTCCACTTT
once TRBJ2-7 15 . TRBV7-2 CASSLRSGGSYEQYF TGCGCCAGCAGCTTGAGGTCCGGGGGTTCCTACGAGCAGTACTTC
. TRBJ1-5 15 . TRBV5-4 CASSQDGAGNQPQHF TGTGCCAGCAGCCAAGATGGGGCGGGGAATCAGCCCCAGCATTTT
. TRBJ2-7 13 . TRBV20-1 CSAKETTIPEQCF TGCAGTGCTAAGGAAACTACCATTCCCGAGCAGTGCTTC
. TRBJ1-1 14 TRBD1 TRBV7-8 CASSSTGGTLEAFF TGTGCCAGCAGCTCCACAGGGGGTACCCTTGAAGCTTTCTTT
few TRBJ2-2 15 . TRBV10-1 CASPVTLESAGELFF TGCGCCAGCCCGGTCACCCTGGAATCGGCCGGGGAGCTGTTTTTT
. TRBJ1-2 15 TRBD1 TRBV6-5 CASRGQVQANYGYTF TGTGCCAGCAGAGGACAGGTCCAAGCTAACTATGGCTACACCTTC
. TRBJ1-5 14 . TRBV20-1 CSARKEGYNQPQHF TGCAGTGCTAGGAAAGAAGGGTACAATCAGCCCCAGCATTTT
many TRBJ2-7 13 . TRBV29-1 CSVVQGEGYEQYF TGCAGCGTTGTCCAGGGGGAGGGCTACGAGCAGTACTTC
. TRBJ2-7 16 TRBD2 TRBV7-9 CASSLGTSGFSYEQYF TGTGCCAGCAGCCTTGGGACTAGCGGATTCTCCTACGAGCAGTACTTC
. TRBJ2-2 11 . TRBV29-1 CSVPGSRELFF TGCAGCGTGCCGGGATCGAGGGAGCTGTTTTTT
few TRBJ1-2 16 . TRBV7-9 CASSLASIPVNYGYTF TGTGCCAGCAGCTTAGCGTCTATTCCAGTTAACTATGGCTACACCTTC
few TRBJ1-1 11 . TRBV29-1 CSLSGNTEAFF TGCAGCTTAAGTGGGAACACTGAAGCTTTCTTT
. TRBJ2-2 16 TRBD2 TRBV6-6 CAIRAGLPPNTGGLFF TGTGCCATCAGGGCGGGACTACCACCGAACACCGGGGGGCTGTTTTTT
few TRBJ1-2 12 . TRBV20-1 CSASLMVLGYTF TGCAGTGCTAGCCTCATGGTTTTGGGCTACACCTTC
. TRBJ2-5 15 TRBD1 TRBV10-3 CASSATGDARETQYF TGTGCCAGCAGTGCCACAGGGGACGCAAGAGAGACCCAGTACTTC
. TRBJ2-7 14 TRBD1 TRBV2 CASSRAGGGYEQYF TGTGCCAGCAGTCGGGCAGGGGGCGGCTACGAGCAGTACTTC
. TRBJ2-7 16 . TRBV7-2 CASSQVPVAGGYEQYF TGTGCCAGCAGCCAAGTCCCGGTGGCAGGGGGGTACGAGCAGTACTTC
many TRBJ2-7 11 TRBD1 TRBV7-2 CASRAGGGKYF TGTGCCAGCAGGGCAGGGGGCGGGAAGTACTTC
few TRBJ2-5 13 . TRBV7-3 CASSRDNQETQYF TGTGCCAGCAGCAGGGACAACCAAGAGACCCAGTACTTC
few TRBJ2-7 15 . TRBV7-6 CASSPRTFSSYEQYF TGTGCCAGCAGCCCCCGGACGTTTAGCTCCTACGAGCAGTACTTC
many TRBJ1-2 13 . TRBV7-2 CASSLIRGYGYTF TGTGCCAGCAGCTTAATCAGGGGATATGGCTACACCTTC
once TRBJ2-7 14 TRBD2 TRBV7-2 CASPGLAGGGEQYF TGTGCTAGCCCGGGACTAGCGGGAGGAGGCGAGCAGTACTTC
few TRBJ1-4 15 TRBD1 TRBV5-1 CASSFGQGQSEKLFF TGCGCCAGCAGCTTTGGACAGGGCCAAAGTGAAAAACTGTTTTTT
few TRBJ1-1 16 . TRBV11-1 CASSLLVDVGDTEAFF TGTGCCAGCAGCTTATTAGTGGACGTTGGGGACACTGAAGCTTTCTTT
. TRBJ2-7 14 . TRBV5-1 CASSIPTVTYEQCF TGCGCCAGCAGCATTCCGACAGTGACCTACGAGCAGTGCTTC
. TRBJ1-4 15 . TRBV6-5 CASSYGGGTWEKLFF TGTGCCAGCAGTTACGGTGGAGGGACTTGGGAAAAACTGTTTTTT
many TRBJ1-3 15 . TRBV2 CASRDSGSSGNTIYF TGTGCCAGCAGGGACTCGGGCTCCTCTGGAAACACCATATATTTT
many TRBJ1-1 11 . TRBV29-1 CSVGGGTEAFF TGCAGCGTTGGCGGGGGGACTGAAGCTTTCTTT
. TRBJ1-5 18 TRBD1 TRBV20-1 CSARQDRGHLASNQPQHF TGCAGTGCTAGGCAGGACAGGGGGCATCTGGCAAGTAATCAGCCCCAGCATTTT
many TRBJ1-4 15 TRBD1 TRBV10-2 CASSDPGQGREKLFF TGCGCCAGCAGCGACCCGGGACAGGGACGAGAAAAACTGTTTTTT
. TRBJ2-6 8 . TRBV10-3 CAISSGTF TGTGCCATCAGTTCCGGGACTTTC
. TRBJ1-4 14 . TRBV25-1 CASSESAGYEKLFF TGTGCCAGCAGTGAATCGGCGGGATATGAAAAACTGTTTTTT
once TRBJ2-7 12 TRBD2 TRBV20-1 CSARTSGYEQYF TGCAGTGCCCGGACTAGCGGGTACGAGCAGTACTTC
few TRBJ2-5 13 . TRBV7-2 CASSYLAEETQYF TGTGCCAGCAGTTACTTGGCTGAAGAGACCCAGTACTTC
few TRBJ2-2 16 . TRBV5-1 CASSLFFDANTGELFF TGTGCCAGCAGCTTGTTCTTCGATGCGAACACCGGGGAGCTGTTTTTT
few TRBJ2-5 18 . TRBV7-8 CASSQGFGTGRNQETQYF TGTGCCAGCAGCCAAGGGTTCGGGACGGGCAGGAACCAAGAGACCCAGTACTTC
. TRBJ2-5 18 TRBD2 TRBV7-4 CASSVQIGTSGQQETQYF TGTGCCAGCAGCGTTCAAATAGGGACTAGCGGGCAACAAGAGACCCAGTACTTC
. TRBJ2-7 13 TRBD1 TRBV29-1 CSVMDRGSYEQYF TGCAGCGTGATGGACAGGGGTTCCTACGAGCAGTACTTC
many TRBJ1-1 13 . TRBV20-1 CSAHARGSTEAFF TGCAGTGCGCACGCTAGGGGGTCCACTGAAGCTTTCTTT
many TRBJ1-2 12 . TRBV2 CASSRGGDGYTF TGTGCCAGCTCCCGGGGTGGGGATGGCTACACCTTC
. TRBJ2-5 14 . TRBV2 CASRADGRAETQYF TGTGCCAGCCGGGCGGACGGAAGGGCAGAGACCCAGTACTTC
. TRBJ1-2 15 . TRBV15 CATSRDKGQTYGYTF TGTGCCACCAGCAGAGATAAGGGGCAGACATATGGCTACACCTTC
. TRBJ1-5 13 TRBD1 TRBV20-1 CSVGTGGIQPQHF TGCAGTGTTGGGACAGGGGGCATTCAGCCCCAGCATTTT
. TRBJ1-2 14 . TRBV9 CASSETELFYGYTF TGTGCCAGCAGCGAGACAGAATTGTTCTATGGCTACACCTTC
many TRBJ2-5 15 . TRBV7-3 CASSSGGGRQETQYF TGTGCCAGCAGCTCCGGAGGGGGTAGGCAAGAGACCCAGTACTTC
. TRBJ1-2 15 . TRBV4-1 CASSQDWGGAWGYTF TGCGCCAGCAGCCAAGATTGGGGCGGGGCTTGGGGCTACACCTTC
few TRBJ1-4 14 TRBD1 TRBV11-2 CASSQEDRGKKLFF TGTGCCAGCAGCCAAGAAGACAGGGGGAAAAAACTGTTTTTT
. TRBJ2-7 15 TRBD1 TRBV12-3/TRBV12-4 CASSARDRTSYEQYF TGTGCCAGTAGTGCCCGGGACAGGACCTCCTACGAGCAGTACTTC
few TRBJ2-2 16 TRBD2 TRBV4-3 CASSPRLATYTGELFF TGCGCCAGCAGCCCTCGACTAGCGACGTACACCGGGGAGCTGTTTTTT
once TRBJ2-7 12 TRBD1 TRBV29-1 CSGRTGDYEQYF TGCAGCGGGAGGACAGGGGACTACGAGCAGTACTTC
. TRBJ2-6 19 . TRBV5-1 CASSWAGASSSSGANVLTF TGCGCCAGCAGCTGGGCGGGGGCTAGCAGCTCCTCTGGGGCCAACGTCCTGACTTTC
many TRBJ2-7 11 . TRBV29-1 CSVDQGYEQYF TGCAGCGTTGATCAGGGGTACGAGCAGTACTTC
few TRBJ2-7 15 TRBD2 TRBV4-3 CASSQGPSGTYEQYF TGCGCCAGCAGCCAAGGGCCTAGCGGTACCTACGAGCAGTACTTC
. TRBJ2-5 15 TRBD2 TRBV29-1 CSVPGPAGGQETQYF TGCAGCGTACCGGGACCAGCGGGGGGCCAAGAGACCCAGTACTTC